This TCR beta chain was profiled in a study of post-analysis software for immune sequencing data. Study overall: Multiple sclerosis in the patients followed relapsing-remitting, secondary progressive and progressive-relapsing courses. Overall study findings and caveats: For normalized Chao1 diversity, multiple sclerosis patients scored significantly lower than controls did. Analysis by F measure revealed that same-batch samples clustered strongly together.

This clonotype turned up a few times. Antigen unknown. The authors incorporated unique molecular identifiers into the TCR beta cDNA libraries. Yield was roughly 0.5 million cDNA molecules from approximately 0.95 to 9.8 million T cells. In TCRdb, the PCR reads were re-called with MiXCR into one record per CDR3 protein. The table has around 440,000 distinct CDR3 sequences, less than 45% seen once; the top ten hold about an eighth. The sample consisted of blood. The receptor comes from a girl between 5 and 17 years old with multiple sclerosis.

The CDR3 region has the DNA TGTGCCAGCAGCTTAGGGGTGTATGAGCAGTTCTTC. Translated, it gives CASSLGVYEQFF. This rearrangement joins TRBV7-2 to TRBJ2-1; D unclear. CDR3 length equals 12 residues. V lost 1 base to trimming and J lost 8 bases, with 6 bases between them. The germline gives CDR1 SGHTA, CDR2 FQGNSA.